The rows below give T cell receptor beta chains drawn from one sample of a study of T cell responses to AZD1222 COVID-19 vaccine. The table came from immunoSEQ multiplex PCR; TCRdb's copy has only in-frame clones and leaves some out. This table holds approximately 100,000 clones, 80% to 90% found once. The sequenced sample was peripheral blood, obtained 28 days after the second AZD1222 dose. Receptors were obtained from an adult who received the AZD1222 COVID-19 vaccine. The CDR3 runs from the conserved cysteine through the conserved F or W. Fields, in order: J gene, CDR3 length, V gene, clone size, CDR3 protein. Size tells how often a clone was seen (once, few, many) or the class of an expanded clone, and some rows leave it out.

TRBJ1-3 13 TRBV30 - CAWSVVSGNTIYF
TRBJ2-3 16 TRBV5-6 - CASSGGVMRVTDTQYF
TRBJ2-1 14 TRBV6-2/TRBV6-3 medium-sized CASSLQGEPNEQFF
TRBJ2-7 13 TRBV3-1/TRBV3-2 - CASTRGGSYEQYF
TRBJ2-1 10 TRBV9 once CASSGSEQFF
TRBJ2-3 13 TRBV6-5 - CASRGTGSDTQYF
TRBJ2-3 19 TRBV2 - CASRRLAGGPAVSTDTQYF
TRBJ2-7 13 TRBV12-5 - CASDRDRGYEQYF
TRBJ1-1 13 TRBV19 - CASSMDANTEAFF
TRBJ2-7 13 TRBV6-2/TRBV6-3 medium-sized CASSSRESHEQYF
TRBJ2-2 20 TRBV30 - CAWSVLKGGLAGVNTGELFF
TRBJ1-1 17 TRBV5-1 few CASSLDGRAGGYTEAFF
TRBJ1-1 14 TRBV2 once CASSVFSGNTEAFF
TRBJ2-5 12 TRBV4-1 - CASSQGMETQYF
TRBJ1-4 14 TRBV5-1 - CASNREGANEKLFF
TRBJ2-2 16 TRBV19 - CASSLLRGGSTGELFF
TRBJ2-7 14 TRBV7-9 - CASSGTGQGGEQYF
TRBJ2-7 15 TRBV18 - CASSPPGLGSLDQYF
TRBJ2-3 14 TRBV7-7 - CASSLNTGINTQYF
TRBJ1-5 13 TRBV28 - CASSLRRTGPQHF
TRBJ2-7 15 TRBV4-1 - CASSGRLAGPYEQYF
TRBJ2-3 18 TRBV7-3 - CASSLTLKRGGFPDTQYF
TRBJ1-4 15 TRBV6-1 - CASSEAGTGAEKLFF
TRBJ2-3 15 TRBV7-3 - CASSPRLASTDTQYF
TRBJ2-5 17 TRBV5-1 - CASSSPPGTFARETQYF
TRBJ2-7 15 TRBV2 few CASTDGLAGADEQYF